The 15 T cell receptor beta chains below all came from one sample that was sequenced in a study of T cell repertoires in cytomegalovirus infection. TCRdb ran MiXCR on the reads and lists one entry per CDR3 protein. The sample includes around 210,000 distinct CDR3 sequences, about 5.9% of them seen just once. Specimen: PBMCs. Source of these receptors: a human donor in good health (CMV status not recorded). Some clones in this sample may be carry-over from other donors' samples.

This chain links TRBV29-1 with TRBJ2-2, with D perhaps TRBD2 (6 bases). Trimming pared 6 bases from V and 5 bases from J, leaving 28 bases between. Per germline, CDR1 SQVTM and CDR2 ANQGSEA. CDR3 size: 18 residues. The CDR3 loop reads CSVRGTNNSALKTGELFF. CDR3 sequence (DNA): TGCAGCGTACGCGGGACCAACAATTCCGCTCTGAAAACCGGGGAGCTGTTTTTT.

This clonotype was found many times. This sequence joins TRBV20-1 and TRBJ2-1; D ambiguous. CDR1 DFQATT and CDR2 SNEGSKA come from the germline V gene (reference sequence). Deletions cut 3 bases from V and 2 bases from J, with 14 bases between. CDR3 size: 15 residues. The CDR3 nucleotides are TGCAGTGCTAGCCTGAGCGCCCCCCCCTACAATGAGCAGTTCTTC. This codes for CSASLSAPPYNEQFF.

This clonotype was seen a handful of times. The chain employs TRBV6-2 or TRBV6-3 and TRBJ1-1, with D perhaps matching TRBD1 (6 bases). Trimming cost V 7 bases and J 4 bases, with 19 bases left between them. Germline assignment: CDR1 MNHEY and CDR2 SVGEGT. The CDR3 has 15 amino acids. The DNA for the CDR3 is TGTGCCAGCAAGTCTCCCCGGGGGGCGCGCACTGAAGCTTTCTTT. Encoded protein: CASKSPRGARTEAFF.

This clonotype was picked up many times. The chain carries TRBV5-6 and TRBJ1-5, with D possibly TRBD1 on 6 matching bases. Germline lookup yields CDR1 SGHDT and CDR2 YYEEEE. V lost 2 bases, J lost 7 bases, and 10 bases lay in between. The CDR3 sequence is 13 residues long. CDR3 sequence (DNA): TGTGCCAGCAGCTTCCTGCAGGGGCAGCCCCAGCATTTT. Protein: CASSFLQGQPQHF.

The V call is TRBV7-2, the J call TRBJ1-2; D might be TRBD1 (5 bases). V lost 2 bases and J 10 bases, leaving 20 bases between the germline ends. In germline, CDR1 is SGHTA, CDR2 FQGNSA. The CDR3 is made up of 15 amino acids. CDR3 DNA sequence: TGTGCCAGCAGCTTACTTTTAGGGGAAATGGTTGACTACACCTTC. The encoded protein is CASSLLLGEMVDYTF.

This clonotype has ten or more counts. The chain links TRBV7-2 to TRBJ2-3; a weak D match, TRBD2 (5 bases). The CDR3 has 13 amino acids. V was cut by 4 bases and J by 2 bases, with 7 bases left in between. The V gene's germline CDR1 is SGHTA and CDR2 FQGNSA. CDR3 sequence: CASSSGYTDTQYF. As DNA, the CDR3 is TGTGCCAGCAGCTCGGGGTACACAGATACGCAGTATTTT.

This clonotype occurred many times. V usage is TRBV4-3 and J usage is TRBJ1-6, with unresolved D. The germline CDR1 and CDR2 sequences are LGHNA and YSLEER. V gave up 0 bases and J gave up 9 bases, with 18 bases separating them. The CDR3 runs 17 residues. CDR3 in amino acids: CASSQESRGGVGSPLHF. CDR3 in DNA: TGCGCCAGCAGCCAAGAGAGTCGAGGTGGAGTCGGTTCACCCCTCCACTTT.

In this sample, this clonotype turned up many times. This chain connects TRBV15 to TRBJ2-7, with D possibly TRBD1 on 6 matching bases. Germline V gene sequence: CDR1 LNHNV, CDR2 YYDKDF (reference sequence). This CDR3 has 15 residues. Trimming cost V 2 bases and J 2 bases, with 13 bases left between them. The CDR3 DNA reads TGTGCCACCAGCAGATTCCAGGGGCCCACCTACGAGCAGTACTTC. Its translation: CATSRFQGPTYEQYF.

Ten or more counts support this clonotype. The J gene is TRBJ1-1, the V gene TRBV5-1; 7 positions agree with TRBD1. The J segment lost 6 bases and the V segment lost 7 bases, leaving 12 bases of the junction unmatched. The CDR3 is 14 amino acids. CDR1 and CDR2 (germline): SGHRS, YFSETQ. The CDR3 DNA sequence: TGCGCCAGCCGCAGACAGGGAGGTTCGCCTGAAGCTTTCTTT. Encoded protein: CASRRQGGSPEAFF.

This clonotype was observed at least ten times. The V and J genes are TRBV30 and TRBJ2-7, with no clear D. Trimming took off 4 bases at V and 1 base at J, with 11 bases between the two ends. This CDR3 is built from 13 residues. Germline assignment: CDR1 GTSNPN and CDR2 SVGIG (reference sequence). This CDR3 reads CAWTPTSSYEQYF. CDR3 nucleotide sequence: TGTGCCTGGACCCCGACCTCGTCCTACGAGCAGTACTTC.

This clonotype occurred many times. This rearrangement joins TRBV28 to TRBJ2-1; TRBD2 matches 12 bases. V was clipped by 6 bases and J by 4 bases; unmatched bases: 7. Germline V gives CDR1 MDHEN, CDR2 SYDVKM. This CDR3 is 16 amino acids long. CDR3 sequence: CASRRTGLAGYNEQFF. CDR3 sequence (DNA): TGTGCCAGCAGGCGAACGGGACTAGCGGGTTACAATGAGCAGTTCTTC.

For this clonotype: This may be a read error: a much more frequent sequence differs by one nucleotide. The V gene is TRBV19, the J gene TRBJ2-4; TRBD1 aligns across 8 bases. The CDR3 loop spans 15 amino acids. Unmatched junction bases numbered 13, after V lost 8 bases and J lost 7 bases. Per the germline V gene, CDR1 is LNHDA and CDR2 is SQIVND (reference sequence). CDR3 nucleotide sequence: TGTGCCAGTGGTGCCCCCGGGACAGGATCTAACATTCAGTACTTC. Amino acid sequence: CASGAPGTGSNIQYF.

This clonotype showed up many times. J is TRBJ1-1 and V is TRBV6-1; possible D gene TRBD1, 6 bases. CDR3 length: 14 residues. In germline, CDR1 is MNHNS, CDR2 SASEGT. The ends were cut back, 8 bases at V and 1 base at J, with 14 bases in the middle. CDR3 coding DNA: TGTGCCAGCGTAAGTCCGGGGGCGAACACTGAAGCTTTCTTT. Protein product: CASVSPGANTEAFF.

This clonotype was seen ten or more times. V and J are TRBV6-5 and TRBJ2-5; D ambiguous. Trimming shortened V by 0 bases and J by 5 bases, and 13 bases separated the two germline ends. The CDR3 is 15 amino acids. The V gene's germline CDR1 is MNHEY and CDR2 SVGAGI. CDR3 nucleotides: TGTGCCAGCAGTTACTCGTCCAACGGGTGGGAGACCCAGTACTTC. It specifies CASSYSSNGWETQYF.

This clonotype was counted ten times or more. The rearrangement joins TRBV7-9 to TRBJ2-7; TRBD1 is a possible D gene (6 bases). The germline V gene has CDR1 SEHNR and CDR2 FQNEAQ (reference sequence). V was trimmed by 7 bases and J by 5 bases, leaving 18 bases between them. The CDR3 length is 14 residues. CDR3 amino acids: CASISSQGWNEQYF. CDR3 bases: TGTGCCAGCATCTCGAGTCAGGGGTGGAACGAGCAGTACTTC.